Listed below are T cell receptor beta chains from one sample, sequenced in a study of T cells in pancreatic ductal adenocarcinoma. Only in-frame clones appear in the TCRdb table, and some are missing; sequencing was by immunoSEQ multiplex PCR. The sample has about 100,000 clones, nearly 95% seen once. The sequenced sample consisted of PBMCs. The origin of the receptors is a human donor with pancreatic ductal adenocarcinoma. CDR3s include the opening cysteine and the closing phenylalanine or tryptophan. A D gene is named only where the DNA matches it firmly. Rows may omit the clone size; those that give it use once, few, many or a size class.

d_gene: TRBD1
v_gene: TRBV11-2
abundance: -
j_gene: TRBJ2-7
CDR3aa: CASSSQGQGQPGEQYF
CDR3nt: TGTGCCAGCAGCTCTCAAGGACAGGGACAACCGGGCGAGCAGTACTTC

d_gene: TRBD2
v_gene: TRBV6-1
abundance: -
j_gene: TRBJ2-1
CDR3aa: CASRPLAGGHNEQFF
CDR3nt: TGTGCCAGCAGACCACTAGCGGGAGGACACAATGAGCAGTTCTTC

d_gene: -
v_gene: TRBV6-1
abundance: once
j_gene: TRBJ2-5
CDR3aa: CASTRTGLNEETQYF
CDR3nt: TGTGCCAGCACCCGCACAGGGCTAAACGAAGAGACCCAGTACTTC

d_gene: -
v_gene: TRBV11-3
abundance: once
j_gene: TRBJ2-7
CDR3aa: CASSPREGEQYF
CDR3nt: TGTGCCAGCAGCCCCAGGGAAGGCGAGCAGTACTTC

d_gene: -
v_gene: TRBV19
abundance: -
j_gene: TRBJ1-5
CDR3aa: CASSEGTPTNQPQHF
CDR3nt: TGTGCCAGTAGTGAGGGGACACCAACCAATCAGCCCCAGCATTTT

d_gene: -
v_gene: TRBV6-5
abundance: -
j_gene: TRBJ2-3
CDR3aa: CASSYSGTSTDTQYF
CDR3nt: TGTGCCAGCAGTTACAGCGGCACTAGCACAGATACGCAGTATTTT

d_gene: TRBD1
v_gene: TRBV19
abundance: -
j_gene: TRBJ2-5
CDR3aa: CASSIQGADETQYF
CDR3nt: TGTGCCAGTAGTATACAGGGGGCTGATGAGACCCAGTACTTC

d_gene: TRBD2
v_gene: TRBV10-1
abundance: once
j_gene: TRBJ2-2
CDR3aa: CASSDGGGAGGYTGELFF
CDR3nt: TGCGCCAGCAGTGATGGGGGTGGGGCGGGAGGGTACACCGGGGAGCTGTTTTTT

d_gene: -
v_gene: TRBV5-4
abundance: -
j_gene: TRBJ1-2
CDR3aa: CASSLGAGLDYGYTF
CDR3nt: TGTGCCAGCAGCTTGGGAGCAGGGTTGGACTATGGCTACACCTTC

d_gene: TRBD2
v_gene: TRBV19
abundance: -
j_gene: TRBJ2-1
CDR3aa: CASSMKREGRNEQFF
CDR3nt: TGTGCCAGTAGTATGAAGCGGGAGGGCCGGAATGAGCAGTTCTTC

d_gene: -
v_gene: TRBV5-1
abundance: once
j_gene: TRBJ2-1
CDR3aa: CASTPDSYNEQFF
CDR3nt: TGCGCCAGCACCCCAGACTCCTACAATGAGCAGTTCTTC

d_gene: TRBD2
v_gene: TRBV7-9
abundance: -
j_gene: TRBJ2-7
CDR3aa: CASSFLAGGDEQYF
CDR3nt: TGTGCCAGCAGCTTTCTAGCGGGAGGGGACGAGCAGTACTTC

d_gene: TRBD2
v_gene: TRBV6-1
abundance: -
j_gene: TRBJ2-2
CDR3aa: CASSALAGGETNTGELFF
CDR3nt: TGTGCCAGCAGTGCCCTAGCGGGAGGGGAGACGAACACCGGGGAGCTGTTTTTT

d_gene: -
v_gene: TRBV4-1
abundance: -
j_gene: TRBJ2-7
CDR3aa: CASSQEIGLPYEQYF
CDR3nt: TGCGCCAGCAGCCAAGAAATAGGACTACCCTACGAGCAGTACTTC

d_gene: TRBD2
v_gene: TRBV19
abundance: -
j_gene: TRBJ2-1
CDR3aa: CASSPIAGGGRVEQFF
CDR3nt: TGTGCCAGTAGCCCCATAGCGGGAGGGGGGCGGGTTGAGCAGTTCTTC

d_gene: -
v_gene: TRBV28
abundance: once
j_gene: TRBJ1-2
CDR3aa: CASSDSSSNYGYTF
CDR3nt: TGTGCCAGCAGCGACAGCTCTTCTAACTATGGCTACACCTTC

d_gene: TRBD1
v_gene: TRBV7-2
abundance: -
j_gene: TRBJ1-2
CDR3aa: CASSSRQGGVGYTF
CDR3nt: TGTGCCAGCAGCTCGCGACAGGGAGGCGTGGGCTACACCTTC

d_gene: TRBD2
v_gene: TRBV11-2
abundance: once
j_gene: TRBJ2-2
CDR3aa: CASRGTSGRRGTGELFF
CDR3nt: TGTGCCAGCAGGGGGACTAGCGGGAGAAGGGGGACCGGGGAGCTGTTTTTT

d_gene: -
v_gene: TRBV10-3
abundance: -
j_gene: TRBJ2-3
CDR3aa: CAISVGGSGTDTQYF
CDR3nt: TGTGCCATCAGTGTGGGGGGTTCGGGCACAGATACGCAGTATTTT

d_gene: -
v_gene: TRBV2
abundance: once
j_gene: TRBJ1-4
CDR3aa: CASSVRTNEKLFF
CDR3nt: TGTGCCAGCAGCGTCAGGACTAATGAAAAACTGTTTTTT

d_gene: -
v_gene: TRBV10-3
abundance: -
j_gene: TRBJ2-1
CDR3aa: CAITSGLDNEQFF
CDR3nt: TGTGCCATCACAAGCGGGTTAGACAATGAGCAGTTCTTC

d_gene: -
v_gene: TRBV7-9
abundance: -
j_gene: TRBJ1-2
CDR3aa: CASSVGAAEGYGYTF
CDR3nt: TGTGCCAGCAGCGTAGGCGCGGCGGAGGGTTATGGCTACACCTTC

d_gene: -
v_gene: TRBV6-1
abundance: -
j_gene: TRBJ2-7
CDR3aa: CASSDPLRPYEQYF
CDR3nt: TGTGCCAGCAGTGATCCCCTGAGGCCCTACGAGCAGTACTTC

d_gene: -
v_gene: TRBV30
abundance: -
j_gene: TRBJ2-3
CDR3aa: CAWSVPGADTQYF
CDR3nt: TGTGCCTGGAGTGTTCCGGGGGCAGATACGCAGTATTTT

d_gene: TRBD1
v_gene: TRBV18
abundance: -
j_gene: TRBJ2-1
CDR3aa: CASSPGTGFVEQFF
CDR3nt: TGTGCCAGCTCACCCGGGACAGGGTTCGTAGAGCAGTTCTTC

d_gene: -
v_gene: TRBV10-2
abundance: once
j_gene: TRBJ1-1
CDR3aa: CASSESQGTEAFF
CDR3nt: TGCGCCAGCAGTGAGTCTCAGGGCACTGAAGCTTTCTTT

d_gene: TRBD1
v_gene: TRBV19
abundance: -
j_gene: TRBJ1-5
CDR3aa: CASSIRGQLDISNQPQHF
CDR3nt: TGTGCCAGTAGTATAAGGGGACAGTTGGATATAAGCAATCAGCCCCAGCATTTT

d_gene: TRBD2
v_gene: TRBV2
abundance: -
j_gene: TRBJ2-2
CDR3aa: CASKTSGNTGELFF
CDR3nt: TGTGCCAGCAAGACTAGCGGGAACACCGGGGAGCTGTTTTTT

d_gene: -
v_gene: TRBV5-5
abundance: -
j_gene: TRBJ2-1
CDR3aa: CASSLGGSYNEQFF
CDR3nt: TGTGCCAGCAGCTTAGGCGGCTCCTACAATGAGCAGTTCTTC

d_gene: TRBD1
v_gene: TRBV28
abundance: -
j_gene: TRBJ2-5
CDR3aa: CASSSGGTGLETQYF
CDR3nt: TGTGCCAGCAGCTCAGGGGGAACAGGGCTAGAGACCCAGTACTTC

d_gene: -
v_gene: TRBV5-1
abundance: -
j_gene: TRBJ1-1
CDR3aa: CASSLVASGGTEAFF
CDR3nt: TGCGCCAGCAGCTTGGTCGCCTCAGGTGGCACTGAAGCTTTCTTT

d_gene: TRBD2
v_gene: TRBV27
abundance: -
j_gene: TRBJ2-7
CDR3aa: CASSNTGRGTEQYF
CDR3nt: TGTGCCAGCAGCAACACTGGGCGGGGGACCGAGCAGTACTTC